The 15 T cell receptor beta chains below come from one sample, sequenced in a study of identical twins' blood T cells (dated by TCRdb to the early 2010s). Libraries were constructed by 5' RACE. The listed sequencing device is Illumina Genome Analyzer IIx. The public reads were reprocessed in TCRdb via fastp at Q25 and MiXCR, keeping in-frame beta chains. Each record represents a unique CDR3 protein, reported with the most common genes and DNA among its rows. This sample has hundreds of thousands of distinct CDR3 sequences in its table, and over 25% of those were observed once. About 6% of the sample lies in the top ten. The sample was PBMCs. These receptors were taken from a woman between 18 and 50 years old in good health.

This clonotype was observed a few times. The chain combines TRBV20-1 with TRBJ2-1; D gene uncertain. Germline CDR1 is DFQATT and CDR2 is SNEGSKA (reference sequence). V lost 2 bases and J 0 bases, leaving 8 bases between the germline ends. The CDR3 covers 14 residues. The CDR3 DNA reads as TGCAGTGCTAGATACAGTAGCTCCTACAATGAGCAGTTCTTC. Amino acid sequence: CSARYSSSYNEQFF.

The chain recombines TRBV7-9 with TRBJ2-5; D unclear. This CDR3 has 11 amino acids. V gave up 9 bases and J gave up 2 bases, with 7 bases separating them. Germline lookup yields CDR1 SEHNR and CDR2 FQNEAQ (reference sequence). In DNA form, the CDR3 reads TGTGCCAGTACACCACAAGAGACCCAGTACTTC. Its translation: CASTPQETQYF.

A few counts support this clonotype. The DNA for the CDR3 is TGTGCCAGCACTCCCCCCTACAATGAGCAGTTCTTC. Translated: CASTPPYNEQFF. The chain recombines TRBV6-1 with TRBJ2-1; D is unclear. This CDR3 is built from 12 residues. Trimming cost V 7 bases and J 2 bases, with 6 bases left between them. The germline gives CDR1 MNHNS, CDR2 SASEGT.

This clonotype came up a few times. The chain combines TRBV11-2 with TRBJ2-7, with 8 positions matching TRBD2. Trimming removed 8 bases from V and 2 bases from J; junction bases left unmatched: 8. The CDR3 sequence is 14 residues long. CDR1 and CDR2 (germline): SGHAT, FQNNGV. CDR3 amino acids: CASEPIAGTYEQYF. The CDR3 DNA sequence: TGTGCCAGCGAACCAATAGCGGGAACCTACGAGCAGTACTTC.

The J gene is TRBJ1-1, the V gene TRBV20-1, with a possible D match to TRBD1 (5 bases). CDR1 is DFQATT, CDR2 SNEGSKA, per germline (reference sequence). The ends were cut back, 3 bases at V and 4 bases at J, with 9 bases in the middle. This CDR3 has 12 amino acids. The DNA for the CDR3 is TGCAGTGCTAGTGGGGACCCCACTGAAGCTTTCTTT. Translated, it gives CSASGDPTEAFF.

This clonotype was seen a few times. Here the CDR3 reads CSATRVGTVNNEQFF. The CDR3 bases are TGCAGTGCTACGAGGGTGGGGACAGTGAACAATGAGCAGTTCTTC. This chain links TRBV20-1 with TRBJ2-1, with 7 bases identical to TRBD1. The J segment lost 5 bases and the V segment lost 4 bases, leaving 11 bases of the junction unmatched. The CDR3 spans 15 residues. Germline V gene data show CDR1 as DFQATT and CDR2 as SNEGSKA (reference sequence).

The chain combines TRBV2 with TRBJ1-1; TRBD1 is a possible D gene (5 bases). Germline V lookup: CDR1 SNHLY, CDR2 FYNNEI. This CDR3 has 14 amino acids. V dropped 6 bases and J dropped 6 bases, with 17 bases sitting between them. This CDR3 reads CASSKNRLIAEAFF. The CDR3 DNA reads as TGTGCCAGCAGCAAAAACAGGTTAATCGCTGAAGCTTTCTTT.

In this sample, this clonotype turned up a few times. V is TRBV18 and J is TRBJ2-5; D is uncertain. CDR3 length: 14 amino acids. Trimming pared 2 bases from V and 5 bases from J, leaving 12 bases between. Germline CDR1 is KGHSH and CDR2 is LQKENI. The CDR3 reads CASSPSTAGETQYF. CDR3 sequence (DNA): TGTGCCAGCTCACCATCAACAGCTGGGGAGACCCAGTACTTC.

This clonotype was detected many times. The V call is TRBV20-1, the J call TRBJ2-7; maybe TRBD2 (7 bases). In germline, CDR1 is DFQATT, CDR2 SNEGSKA (reference sequence). Trimming took 0 bases from V and 1 from J, leaving 13 bases between them. The CDR3 sequence is 15 residues long. The CDR3 spells CSARDPGGRSYEQYF. CDR3 nucleotides: TGCAGTGCTAGAGATCCGGGGGGCCGATCCTACGAGCAGTACTTC.

The rearrangement joins TRBV28 to TRBJ2-1; D is possibly TRBD1 or TRBD2 (5 bases each). Trimming left V 5 bases short and J 7 bases short, with 15 bases between. The CDR3 totals 14 residues. Germline-derived CDR1 and CDR2 are MDHEN and SYDVKM. In DNA form, the CDR3 reads TGTGCCAGCAGTCGCGAAGGGACGGTGAATGAGCAGTTCTTC. This codes for CASSREGTVNEQFF.

This clonotype turned up a few times. The CDR3 protein is CASLDRGRGEKLFF. CDR3 bases: TGTGCCAGCTTGGACAGGGGGCGCGGCGAAAAACTGTTTTTT. The V and J genes are TRBV18 and TRBJ1-4; 11 bases map to TRBD1. Trimming cost V 7 bases and J 8 bases; bases outside gene matches: 6. The germline V gene encodes CDR1 KGHSH and CDR2 LQKENI. This CDR3 contains 14 residues.

In its sample, this clonotype was seen a few times. V gene TRBV5-1 combines with J gene TRBJ2-3, with D uncertain. Trimming took off 2 bases at V and 0 bases at J, with 10 bases between the two ends. Germline CDR1 and CDR2: SGHRS and YFSETQ. CDR3 length: 15 amino acids. The CDR3 coding sequence is TGCGCCAGCAGCTTAGGGTCGGCCAGCACAGATACGCAGTATTTT. Protein: CASSLGSASTDTQYF.

A few counts support this clonotype. This CDR3 is CATAKGYAGNTIYF. The CDR3, as DNA: TGTGCCACGGCGAAAGGGTACGCTGGAAACACCATATATTTT. The chain is built from TRBV19 and TRBJ1-3; D gene ambiguous. CDR3 length equals 14 residues. Germline V lookup: CDR1 LNHDA, CDR2 SQIVND (reference sequence). V shed 10 bases and J shed 2 bases, with 15 bases lying between them.

This chain connects TRBV11-2 to TRBJ1-1; D is unclear. Germline CDR1 and CDR2: SGHAT and FQNNGV. The CDR3 totals 9 residues. Trimming left V 5 bases short and J 9 bases short, with 4 bases between. The CDR3 nucleotides are TGTGCCAGCAGCGAGAAAGCTTTCTTT. Translation: CASSEKAFF.

The V call is TRBV14, the J call TRBJ1-2, with TRBD1 matching over 8 bases. CDR3 length: 15 residues. Germline V gene lookup returns CDR1 SGHDN and CDR2 FVKESK. V dropped 4 bases and J dropped 3; count of bases not matched to a gene: 7. The CDR3 DNA reads as TGTGCCAGCAGCCGGAGCGGACAGGGCTACTATGGCTACACCTTC. It yields the protein CASSRSGQGYYGYTF.